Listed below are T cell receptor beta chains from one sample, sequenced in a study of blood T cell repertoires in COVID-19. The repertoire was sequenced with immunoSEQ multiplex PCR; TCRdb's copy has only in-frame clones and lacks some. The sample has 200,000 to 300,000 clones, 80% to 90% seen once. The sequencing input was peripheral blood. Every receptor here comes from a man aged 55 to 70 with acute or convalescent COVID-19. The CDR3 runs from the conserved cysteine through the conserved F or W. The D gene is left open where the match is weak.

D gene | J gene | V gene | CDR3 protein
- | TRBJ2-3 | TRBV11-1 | CASRSVGDTQYF
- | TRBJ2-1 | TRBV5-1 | CASSPSGSNEQFF
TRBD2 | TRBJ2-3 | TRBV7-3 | CASSLGLAGTDTQYF
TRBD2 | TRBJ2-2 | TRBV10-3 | CAISGTSGATGELFF
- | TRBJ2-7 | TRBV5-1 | CASSLSPLGGYEQYF
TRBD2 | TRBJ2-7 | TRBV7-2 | CASSRQGLAGGRGDEQYF
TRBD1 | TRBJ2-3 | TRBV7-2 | CASSRGQGVADTQYF
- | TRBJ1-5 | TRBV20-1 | CSASTNQPQHF
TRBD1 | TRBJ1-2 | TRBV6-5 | CASTGTGLYGYTF
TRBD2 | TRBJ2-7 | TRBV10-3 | CAISEGSGETYEQYF
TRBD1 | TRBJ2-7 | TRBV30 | CAWNPGQGPYEQYF
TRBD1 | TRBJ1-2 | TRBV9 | CASSLHTGDYGYTF
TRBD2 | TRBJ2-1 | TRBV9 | CASSVVPAGGLGSSYNEQFF
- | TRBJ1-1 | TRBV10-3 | CAISEWGEDTEAFF